This T cell receptor beta chain emerged from a study of control samples from healthy donors and cancer patients. Germline CDR1 and CDR2: MNHEY and SMNVEV (reference sequence). This CDR3 has 13 residues. Trimming removed 4 bases from V and 5 bases from J, with 12 bases in between. Assay used: immunoSEQ multiplex PCR; TCRdb lists only in-frame clones, some missing. The repertoire holds approximately 50,000 clones, around 94% seen once, with around 0.78% in the top ten. The sequencing input was PBMCs. This TCR was recovered from a man between 25 and 39 years old with colorectal cancer. The rearrangement uses TRBV27 and TRBJ2-7, with no clear D. The chain's CDR3 is CASSWATGNEQYF. Written as DNA, the CDR3 is TGTGCCAGCAGTTGGGCCACTGGAAACGAGCAGTACTTC.